The 31 T cell receptor beta chains given below trace back to one sample, sequenced in a study of T cell responses to AZD1222 COVID-19 vaccine. Profiling relied on immunoSEQ multiplex PCR, and the TCRdb table lists in-frame clones only, not all of them. This table has about 83,000 clones, 80% to 95% appearing once. The specimen was peripheral blood, collected on day 0 of MenACWY control vaccination. All receptors come from an adult in good health.

The chain combines TRBV10-2 with TRBJ1-2; no reliable D call. The CDR3 has 14 residues. Germline assignment: CDR1 WSHSY and CDR2 SAAADI. The germline V and J ends were trimmed by 3 bases and 8 bases, with 16 bases remaining between them. The CDR3 protein is CASSEDEAPTGYTF. CDR3 DNA: TGCGCCAGCAGTGAAGACGAAGCCCCAACGGGCTACACCTTC.

This clone occurred once. The V call is TRBV7-8, the J call TRBJ2-2; possibly TRBD2 for D (6 bases). CDR3 length equals 14 residues. Germline CDR1 and CDR2: SGHVS and FQNEAQ. V gave up 2 bases and J gave up 7 bases, with 11 bases separating them. The CDR3 spells CASSLRRVGGELFF. In DNA form, the CDR3 reads TGTGCCAGCAGCTTAAGGAGGGTCGGCGGGGAGCTGTTTTTT. The whole variable domain, remainder taken from reference TRBV7-8 and TRBJ2-2, is GAGVSQSPRYKVAKRGQDVALRCDPISGHVSLFWYQQALGQGPEFLTYFQNEAQLDKSGLPSDRFFAERPEGSVSTLKIQRTQQEDSAVYLCASSLRRVGGELFFGEGSRLTVL.

The V call is TRBV10-2, the J call TRBJ1-1; no clear D gene. V was cut by 0 bases and J by 8 bases, with 7 bases left in between. Germline loops: CDR1 WSHSY, CDR2 SAAADI. There are 12 residues in the CDR3. The CDR3 bases are TGCGCCAGCAGTGAGTCCGGCAGGGAAGCTTTCTTT. Its protein product is CASSESGREAFF.

The V gene is TRBV7-2, the J gene TRBJ2-3; a possible D gene is TRBD2 (5 bases). This CDR3 has 16 residues. With 4 bases removed from V and 10 bases from J, the gap between germline ends came to 24 bases. Germline V gene sequence: CDR1 SGHTA, CDR2 FQGNSA. The CDR3 bases are TGTGCCAGCAGCTCCCATTTCGGGGAATCGACTATAGCGCAGTATTTT. Its protein is CASSSHFGESTIAQYF. Full variable domain (missing parts from reference TRBV7-2 and TRBJ2-3): GAGVSQSPSNKVTEKGKDVELRCDPISGHTALYWYRQSLGQGLEFLIYFQGNSAPDKSGLPSDRFSAERTGGSVSTLTIQRTQQEDSAVYLCASSSHFGESTIAQYFGPGTRLTVL.

The chain joins TRBV28 to TRBJ2-2, with 10 bases matching TRBD1. Germline V CDR1 and CDR2: MDHEN, SYDVKM. Germline trimming cut 3 bases from V and 5 bases from J; bases unmatched to any gene: 9. The CDR3 is 17 residues long. The CDR3: CASSFLTLDRGTGELFF. As DNA, the CDR3 is TGTGCCAGCAGTTTTCTAACTTTGGACAGGGGGACCGGGGAGCTGTTTTTT.

Only one count was recorded for this clone. This rearrangement joins TRBV4-1 to TRBJ1-1; D remains ambiguous. Germline V gene lookup returns CDR1 MGHRA and CDR2 YSYEKL. The CDR3 is 16 amino acids. Trimming shortened V by 0 bases and J by 3 bases, and 14 bases separated the two germline ends. CDR3 amino acids: CASSQEETRLDTEAFF. CDR3 nucleotide sequence: TGCGCCAGCAGCCAAGAAGAGACAAGATTGGACACTGAAGCTTTCTTT.

The CDR3: CASSVWRADEQFF. As DNA, the CDR3 is TGTGCCAGCAGCGTTTGGAGAGCGGATGAGCAGTTCTTC. The J gene is TRBJ2-1, the V gene TRBV7-7; TRBD2 might be the D (5 bases). Germline CDR1 is SSHAT and CDR2 is FNYEAQ (reference sequence). This CDR3 has 13 residues. The V end lost 5 bases, the J end lost 8 bases, and 13 bases lay between the germline ends.

The CDR3 is CASSLVGWGTEAFF. In DNA, the CDR3 is TGCGCCAGCAGCTTGGTGGGGTGGGGGACTGAAGCTTTCTTT. This sequence joins TRBV5-1 and TRBJ1-1; possibly TRBD1 for D (5 bases). Trimming shortened V by 0 bases and J by 5 bases, and 11 bases separated the two germline ends. Per germline, CDR1 SGHRS and CDR2 YFSETQ. The CDR3 consists of 14 residues.

V is TRBV4-3 and J is TRBJ2-3, with 9 bases that match TRBD1. V shed 3 bases, J shed 2 bases, and the junction held 9 bases outside the gene matches. The CDR3 spans 17 residues. CDR1 is LGHNA and CDR2 is YSLEER in the germline V gene. CDR3 nucleotide sequence: TGCGCCAGCAGCCAGGGTCCGGGACAGGGACCCACAGATACGCAGTATTTT. It yields the protein CASSQGPGQGPTDTQYF.

The chain joins TRBV12-3 or TRBV12-4 to TRBJ2-2; D is undetermined. The CDR3 consists of 11 residues. V dropped 9 bases and J dropped 7 bases, with 9 bases sitting between them. The CDR3 DNA follows: TGTGCCAGTCTTTTCGGCGGGGAGCTGTTTTTT. This encodes CASLFGGELFF.

The CDR3 nucleotides are TGTGCCAGCAGCTTATCGGGATCCAGAGATACGCAGTATTTT. This encodes CASSLSGSRDTQYF. The chain links TRBV3-1 (or the pseudogene TRBV3-2) to TRBJ2-3; D may be TRBD2 (5 bases). CDR1 is LGHDT and CDR2 is YNNKEL in the germline V gene (reference sequence). The CDR3 has 14 residues. Trimming left V 5 bases short and J 5 bases short, with 14 bases between.

J is TRBJ1-2 and V is TRBV30; unclear D gene. The CDR3 covers 13 residues. In germline, CDR1 is GTSNPN, CDR2 SVGIG (reference sequence). The V end lost 4 bases, the J end lost 3 bases, and 12 bases lay between the germline ends. The CDR3 here is CAWTIQPYYGYTF. The CDR3 nucleotides are TGTGCCTGGACCATTCAACCATACTATGGCTACACCTTC.

In nucleotides, the CDR3 is TGTGCCAGCAGTTTATCGATCGCGGCCACCAACTATGGCTACACCTTC. It is translated as CASSLSIAATNYGYTF. The chain recombines TRBV27 with TRBJ1-2; D gene uncertain. This CDR3 has 16 residues. Trimming cost V 0 bases and J 2 bases, with 13 bases left between them. Germline V gene sequence: CDR1 MNHEY, CDR2 SMNVEV (reference sequence).

The chain joins TRBV12-3 or TRBV12-4 to TRBJ2-2, with D hard to call. The CDR3 runs 11 residues. V was clipped by 3 bases and J by 6 bases, with 2 bases between them. CDR3: CASSFPGELFF. CDR3 DNA: TGTGCCAGCAGTTTTCCCGGGGAGCTGTTTTTT.

The rearrangement links TRBV12-3 or TRBV12-4 to TRBJ1-4; a possible D gene is TRBD1 (6 bases). This CDR3 comprises 13 residues. V lost 6 bases to trimming and J lost 5 bases, with 10 bases between them. CDR3 residues: CASRAGVNEKLFF. Here the CDR3 DNA reads TGTGCCAGCAGGGCAGGGGTCAATGAAAAACTGTTTTTT.

The chain carries TRBV6-5 and TRBJ2-2, with no clear D. V was pared by 0 bases and J by 8 bases, with 7 bases between. Germline V CDR1 and CDR2: MNHEY, SVGAGI. The CDR3 length is 13 residues. In DNA form, the CDR3 reads TGTGCCAGCAGTTACTCCTGGGTGGGGGAGCTGTTTTTT. Translating it yields CASSYSWVGELFF.

The J gene is TRBJ2-1, the V gene TRBV30, with 8 bases identical to TRBD2. The V segment lost 2 bases and the J segment 4 bases; nucleotides outside the gene matches: 1. The CDR3 covers 13 residues. Germline lookup yields CDR1 GTSNPN and CDR2 SVGIG (reference sequence). CDR3 amino acids: CAWSTSGYNEQFF. Here the CDR3 DNA reads TGTGCCTGGAGTACTAGCGGATACAATGAGCAGTTCTTC.

J is TRBJ2-3 and V is TRBV30, with 11 bases aligning to TRBD2. Looked up from germline, CDR1 is GTSNPN and CDR2 is SVGIG (reference sequence). V gave up 2 bases and J gave up 3 bases; unmatched junction bases: 13. This CDR3 region has 18 residues. The CDR3 DNA reads as TGTGCCTGGAGTCCCTTACCGGGACTAGCGGAAGGGACAGATACGCAGTATTTT. It is translated as CAWSPLPGLAEGTDTQYF.

The chain has TRBV2 and TRBJ1-5, with D tentatively TRBD1 (6 bases). The CDR3 length is 15 residues. In germline, CDR1 is SNHLY, CDR2 FYNNEI. Trimming cost V 8 bases and J 4 bases, with 18 bases left between them. The CDR3 DNA sequence: TGTGCCAGCTCCCCGGGGGCGGGCTTTAATCAGCCCCAGCATTTT. Its translation is CASSPGAGFNQPQHF.

The V gene is TRBV2, the J gene TRBJ1-2; D unclear. The V and J ends lost 8 bases and 8 bases respectively, with 21 bases between them. CDR3 length: 14 residues. Germline CDR1 and CDR2: SNHLY and FYNNEI. The CDR3 is CASVAVQSHGGYTF. The CDR3 DNA follows: TGTGCCAGCGTAGCAGTTCAGTCCCATGGGGGCTACACCTTC.

The chain carries TRBV5-1 and TRBJ2-3, with 7 bases lining up with TRBD1. The J segment lost 1 base and the V segment lost 0 bases, leaving 2 bases of the junction unmatched. Germline V gene lookup returns CDR1 SGHRS and CDR2 YFSETQ. This CDR3 contains 15 residues. CDR3 loop: CASSLGDSRTDTQYF. In DNA, the CDR3 is TGCGCCAGCAGCTTGGGGGACAGTCGCACAGATACGCAGTATTTT.

The CDR3: CASSSLGRGLNYGYTF. The CDR3 DNA is TGTGCCAGCAGCTCCTTGGGTCGGGGCCTGAACTATGGCTACACCTTC. The rearrangement uses TRBV11-2 and TRBJ1-2, with a tentative D call TRBD1 (5 bases). Germline CDR1 is SGHAT and CDR2 is FQNNGV. The V end was cut by 4 bases, the J end by 2 bases, with 17 bases between. This CDR3 has 16 amino acids.

This sequence joins TRBV13 and TRBJ2-7, with TRBD2 identical over 12 bases. Looked up from germline, CDR1 is PRHDT and CDR2 is FYEKMQ (reference sequence). The CDR3 sequence is 20 residues long. Trimming removed 4 bases from V and 0 bases from J; junction bases left unmatched: 16. DNA of the CDR3: TGTGCCAGCAGCTCGCCACCGACCGGGACTAGCGGGCTTAGCTCCTACGAGCAGTACTTC. It encodes CASSSPPTGTSGLSSYEQYF.

The J gene is TRBJ2-7, the V gene TRBV11-2, with D perhaps TRBD2 (5 bases). The V gene's germline CDR1 is SGHAT and CDR2 FQNNGV. Deletions cut 3 bases from V and 7 bases from J, with 10 bases between. The length of the CDR3 is 12 residues. In DNA, the CDR3 is TGTGCCAGCAGCTTGGACTCCCGAGAGCAGTACTTC. Encoded protein: CASSLDSREQYF. Full variable domain (missing parts from reference TRBV11-2 and TRBJ2-7): EAGVAQSPRYKIIEKRQSVAFWCNPISGHATLYWYQQILGQGPKLLIQFQNNGVVDDSQLPKDRFSAERLKGVDSTLKIQPAKLEDSAVYLCASSLDSREQYFGPGTRLTVT.

In its sample, this clone was seen once. The chain is built from TRBV7-9 and TRBJ1-3; no clear D. The CDR3 has 15 amino acids. Deletions cut 10 bases from V and 0 bases from J, with 16 bases between. Germline-derived CDR1 and CDR2 are SEHNR and FQNEAQ (reference sequence). The CDR3 region has the DNA TGTGCCACCGAGCTCGCGCGAGACTCTGGAAACACCATATATTTT. Amino acid sequence: CATELARDSGNTIYF.

CDR3: CASSQELRDRGELFF. The CDR3 DNA follows: TGCGCCAGCAGCCAAGAATTGAGGGACAGGGGGGAGCTGTTTTTT. The rearrangement links TRBV4-1 to TRBJ2-2; 8 bases are shared with TRBD1. CDR1 and CDR2 from the germline V gene are MGHRA and YSYEKL. The trim removed 0 bases at V and 8 bases at J, leaving 5 bases unmatched. The CDR3 extends over 15 amino acids.

The chain links TRBV27 to TRBJ2-1; D perhaps matches TRBD2 (5 bases). This CDR3 is built from 12 residues. The germline V and J ends were trimmed by 8 bases and 7 bases, with 12 bases remaining between them. The V gene's germline CDR1 is MNHEY and CDR2 SMNVEV (reference sequence). The CDR3 sequence is CASRDVSNEQFF. The CDR3 DNA is TGTGCCAGCCGGGATGTGAGTAATGAGCAGTTCTTC.

The chain recombines TRBV27 with TRBJ1-6; D uncertain. V was trimmed by 3 bases and J by 10 bases, leaving 7 bases between them. The germline V gene encodes CDR1 MNHEY and CDR2 SMNVEV (reference sequence). The length of the CDR3 is 12 residues. The CDR3 DNA reads as TGTGCCAGCAGTTTTCGGACCTCACCCCTCCACTTT. Residues: CASSFRTSPLHF.

This chain connects TRBV20-1 to TRBJ1-6; no firm D call. The CDR3 runs 14 residues. Per the germline V gene, CDR1 is DFQATT and CDR2 is SNEGSKA (reference sequence). V was clipped by 3 bases and J by 0 bases, with 6 bases between them. The chain's CDR3 is CSASVSSYNSPLHF. The DNA of the CDR3 is TGCAGTGCTAGTGTCAGCTCCTATAATTCACCCCTCCACTTT.

This clone was seen just once. V and J are TRBV5-1 and TRBJ1-1; 8 nucleotides match TRBD1. The germline V gene encodes CDR1 SGHRS and CDR2 YFSETQ. The CDR3 runs to 14 residues. Germline trimming cut 4 bases from V and 1 base from J; bases unmatched to any gene: 3. The CDR3 spells CASSPGTGNTEAFF. The DNA for the CDR3 is TGCGCCAGCAGCCCCGGGACAGGGAACACTGAAGCTTTCTTT.

The chain carries TRBV4-3 and TRBJ2-5, with 10 nucleotides matching TRBD1. CDR1 and CDR2 (germline): LGHNA, YSLEER. The CDR3 has 16 amino acids. The V and J ends lost 1 base and 5 bases, in that order; junction bases with no gene match: 7. CDR3 bases: TGCGCCAGCAGCCAAGGTCTAGGACAGGGGGGGGAGACCCAGTACTTC. This translates into CASSQGLGQGGETQYF.